These 9 T cell receptor beta chains were sequenced from one sample in a study of blood T cell repertoires in COVID-19. Produced via immunoSEQ multiplex PCR; TCRdb's table is partial and in-frame only. In the table there are approximately 220,000 clones, roughly 85% of which are singletons. Sequencing input: peripheral blood. Source of these receptors: a middle-aged woman with active or convalescent COVID-19.

V and J are TRBV5-1 and TRBJ2-5, with unresolved D. CDR1 SGHRS and CDR2 YFSETQ come from the germline V gene. The CDR3 contains 13 residues. V was shortened by 4 bases and J by 4 bases, with 11 bases between the two germline ends. The chain's CDR3 is CASSLGSGETQYF. The CDR3 region has the DNA TGCGCCAGCAGCCTCGGATCGGGAGAGACCCAGTACTTC.

The J gene is TRBJ2-5, the V gene TRBV7-6; D unclear. The CDR3 is made up of 13 amino acids. Germline CDR1 SGHVS, CDR2 FNYEAQ. V lost 3 bases and J lost 0, with 5 bases in between. The CDR3 nucleotides read TGTGCCAGCAGCTTCCAGAACCAAGAGACCCAGTACTTC. Translation gives CASSFQNQETQYF.

This sequence joins TRBV30 and TRBJ1-4; D possibly corresponds to TRBD1 (6 bases). There are 12 residues in the CDR3. V lost 2 bases and J lost 10, with 11 bases in between. The germline V gene encodes CDR1 GTSNPN and CDR2 SVGIG (reference sequence). The CDR3 sequence: CAWSWAGVKLFF. The CDR3 bases are TGTGCCTGGAGTTGGGCAGGGGTAAAACTGTTTTTT.

The genes are TRBV24-1 and TRBJ2-1; 10 nucleotides align to TRBD1. The CDR3 has 14 amino acids. V was pared by 3 bases and J by 7 bases, with 2 bases of the junction left unmatched. Germline-derived CDR1 and CDR2 are KGHDR and SFDVKD. CDR3 nucleotides: TGTGCCACCAGTGATCGGGACAGGGGAAATGAGCAGTTCTTC. This gives the protein CATSDRDRGNEQFF.

V gene TRBV18 combines with J gene TRBJ1-3, with a weak D call TRBD1 (6 bases). This CDR3 comprises 16 residues. The ends were cut back, 2 bases at V and 0 bases at J, with 11 bases in the middle. Germline V gene sequence: CDR1 KGHSH, CDR2 LQKENI. DNA of the CDR3: TGTGCCAGCTCACCATCCGGGGGGCACTCTGGAAACACCATATATTTT. Protein product: CASSPSGGHSGNTIYF.

The genes are TRBV6-5 and TRBJ1-2, with TRBD1 matching 7 bases. There are 13 residues in the CDR3. Unmatched junction bases numbered 2, after V lost 3 bases and J lost 4 bases. The V gene's germline CDR1 is MNHEY and CDR2 SVGAGI. CDR3 nucleotides: TGTGCCAGCAGTTATACAGGGGCCTATGGCTACACCTTC. Translating it yields CASSYTGAYGYTF.

The V call is TRBV11-2, the J call TRBJ2-3; D call uncertain. Per the germline V gene, CDR1 is SGHAT and CDR2 is FQNNGV. Between the trimmed V and J ends, which lost 6 bases and 10 bases, there was a span of 23 bases. The CDR3 runs to 15 residues. Here the CDR3 DNA reads TGTGCCAGCAGACCTCTACGGGTGACTGGTGGAGCGCAGTATTTT. Translating gives CASRPLRVTGGAQYF.

J is TRBJ1-2 and V is TRBV25-1, with a weak D call TRBD1 (5 bases). Between the trimmed V and J ends, which lost 3 bases and 5 bases, there was a span of 13 bases. Germline assignment: CDR1 MGHDK and CDR2 SYGVNS. The CDR3 has 14 amino acids. CDR3 amino acids: CASSDRTGLYGYTF. DNA for the CDR3: TGTGCCAGCAGTGACAGGACGGGACTTTATGGCTACACCTTC.

Many counts were recorded for this clone. The chain employs TRBV5-8 and TRBJ2-3; 7 nucleotides line up with TRBD1. Germline V gene sequence: CDR1 SGHTS, CDR2 YDEGEE. CDR3 length: 16 residues. V dropped 5 bases and J dropped 3; count of bases not matched to a gene: 12. The CDR3 nucleotides read TGTGCCAGCAGAAAGTCGGACAGGATATTGACAGATACGCAGTATTTT. Its protein product is CASRKSDRILTDTQYF.